This passage covers 18 T cell receptor beta chains from one sample sequenced in a study of blood T cell repertoires in COVID-19. The data were produced by immunoSEQ multiplex PCR, yet TCRdb's version contains in-frame clones alone and is incomplete. The data show fewer than 200,000 clones, roughly 87% seen once. Input material: PBMCs or T cells enriched from blood (not recorded which). The origin of the receptors is a human donor with acute COVID-19. The donor label of this sample is uncertain.

This clone was recorded only once. The gene calls are TRBV5-6 and TRBJ1-2, with a weak D call TRBD1 (5 bases). V lost 2 bases, J lost 8 bases, and 16 bases lay in between. This CDR3 comprises 14 residues. Germline assignment: CDR1 SGHDT and CDR2 YYEEEE. This CDR3 reads CASSFNQGFFGYTF. CDR3 DNA sequence: TGTGCCAGCAGCTTTAACCAGGGATTTTTCGGCTACACCTTC.

The chain carries TRBV5-6 and TRBJ2-2; TRBD2 aligns across 12 bases. The CDR3 is 17 amino acids. In germline, CDR1 is SGHDT, CDR2 YYEEEE. The V gene end was trimmed by 4 bases and the J gene end by 6 bases; junction bases not matched to a gene: 10. The CDR3 DNA is TGTGCCAGCAGCCCTATACTAGCGGGGGGCGATGCCGGGGAGCTGTTTTTT. This codes for CASSPILAGGDAGELFF.

V and J are TRBV3-1 (or the pseudogene TRBV3-2) and TRBJ1-1, with D unresolved. Germline values: CDR1 LGHDT, CDR2 YNNKEL (reference sequence). V lost 4 bases, J lost 8 bases, and 14 bases lay in between. The CDR3 spans 13 residues. DNA for the CDR3: TGTGCCAGCAGCCGCGACGGACTGGTGGAAGCTTTCTTT. Protein sequence: CASSRDGLVEAFF.

J is TRBJ1-1 and V is TRBV6-5; D gene ambiguous. The germline V gene has CDR1 MNHEY and CDR2 SVGAGI. The CDR3 has 11 residues. V shed 2 bases and J shed 7 bases, with 5 bases lying between them. The CDR3, as DNA: TGTGCCAGCAGTTACGGTAGTGAAGCTTTCTTT. This sequence encodes CASSYGSEAFF.

The genes are TRBV19 and TRBJ1-2; 9 nucleotides agree with TRBD1. The trim removed 6 bases at V and 7 bases at J, leaving 9 bases unmatched. Germline V CDR1 and CDR2: LNHDA, SQIVND (reference sequence). This CDR3 contains 14 residues. CDR3 nucleotide sequence: TGTGCCAGTAGCCTGACAGGGGGTGTTTTTGGCTACACCTTC. The encoded protein is CASSLTGGVFGYTF.

The chain has TRBV7-9 and TRBJ1-2; no clear D gene. V lost 8 bases, J lost 0 bases, and 10 bases lay in between. CDR1 SEHNR and CDR2 FQNEAQ come from the germline V gene (reference sequence). The CDR3 is 13 amino acids. The CDR3 is CASYSPTNYGYTF. The CDR3, as DNA: TGTGCCAGCTACAGCCCCACTAACTATGGCTACACCTTC.

This chain links TRBV2 with TRBJ2-7; a possible D gene is TRBD2 (5 bases). Germline-derived CDR1 and CDR2 are SNHLY and FYNNEI. This CDR3 contains 12 residues. Deletions cut 8 bases from V and 2 bases from J, with 10 bases between. CDR3 sequence: CASSAGAYEQYF. The CDR3 coding sequence is TGTGCCAGCTCCGCCGGGGCCTACGAGCAGTACTTC. The full variable domain, completed using reference TRBV2 and TRBJ2-7, is EPEVTQTPSHQVTQMGQEVILRCVPISNHLYFYWYRQILGQKVEFLVSFYNNEISEKSEIFDDQFSVERPDGSNFTLKIRSTKLEDSAMYFCASSAGAYEQYFGPGTRLTVT.

This sequence joins TRBV4-1 and TRBJ2-7, with D perhaps matching TRBD2 (6 bases). From germline, CDR1 is MGHRA and CDR2 YSYEKL. V was trimmed by 0 bases and J by 6 bases, leaving 9 bases between them. The CDR3 is 13 amino acids. CDR3 in amino acids: CASSQDGGAEQYF. CDR3 in DNA: TGCGCCAGCAGCCAAGATGGCGGGGCCGAGCAGTACTTC.

The chain uses TRBV6-2 or TRBV6-3 and TRBJ2-1; 7 bases match TRBD2. The CDR3 has 16 amino acids. Germline CDR1 and CDR2: MNHEY and SVGEGT. V dropped 2 bases and J dropped 4; count of bases not matched to a gene: 8. The CDR3 is CASSYGLAAPYNEQFF. CDR3 sequence (DNA): TGTGCCAGCAGTTACGGGCTAGCGGCTCCATACAATGAGCAGTTCTTC.

The chain uses TRBV11-1 and TRBJ2-1, with 8 bases fitting TRBD2. Germline CDR1 and CDR2: SGHAT and FQDESV (reference sequence). V was clipped by 1 base and J by 2 bases; unmatched bases: 4. The CDR3 extends over 16 amino acids. The CDR3 region has the DNA TGTGCCAGCAGCTTAGTCGGGGGGGCCACCTACAATGAGCAGTTCTTC. As protein: CASSLVGGATYNEQFF.

This chain links TRBV7-3 with TRBJ1-1; D gene uncertain. The CDR3 has 15 amino acids. Germline-derived CDR1 and CDR2 are SGHTA and FQGTGA. The ends were cut back, 5 bases at V and 1 base at J, with 14 bases in the middle. The CDR3 spells CASSLRSQPNTEAFF. The CDR3 DNA reads as TGTGCCAGCAGCCTGAGGAGCCAACCGAACACTGAAGCTTTCTTT.

The chain joins TRBV7-2 to TRBJ2-3, with 9 nucleotides matching TRBD1. Looked up from germline, CDR1 is SGHTA and CDR2 is FQGNSA. Trimming at V came to 6 bases and at J to 1 base, leaving 2 bases not matched to a gene. This CDR3 is built from 14 residues. The chain's CDR3 is CASRDRGGTDTQYF. The CDR3 bases are TGTGCCAGCAGGGACAGGGGAGGCACAGATACGCAGTATTTT.

The rearrangement joins TRBV2 to TRBJ1-4; the D is unclear. Deletions cut 6 bases from V and 0 bases from J, with 8 bases between. The CDR3 loop spans 14 amino acids. CDR1 is SNHLY, CDR2 FYNNEI, per germline. The CDR3, as DNA: TGTGCCAGCAGGGCAGAAGCAACTAATGAAAAACTGTTTTTT. Amino acids: CASRAEATNEKLFF.

The chain is built from TRBV5-5 and TRBJ2-5, with D perhaps TRBD1 (5 bases). CDR1 and CDR2 (germline): SGHKS, YYEKEE (reference sequence). Trimming removed 1 base at V and 2 bases at J, with 9 bases between. CDR3 length: 14 residues. This CDR3 reads CASSLFPGQETQYF. The CDR3 region has the DNA TGTGCCAGCAGCTTGTTTCCAGGGCAAGAGACCCAGTACTTC.

This chain joins TRBV19 and TRBJ1-5; 8 bases are shared with TRBD1. Trimming cost V 7 bases and J 3 bases; bases outside gene matches: 5. The CDR3 has 14 residues. From germline, CDR1 is LNHDA and CDR2 SQIVND (reference sequence). CDR3 nucleotides: TGTGCCAGTATCGGGACAGGACCCAATCAGCCCCAGCATTTT. Translating gives CASIGTGPNQPQHF.

The rearrangement joins TRBV5-1 to TRBJ2-7, with 8 bases fitting TRBD1. After removal of 4 bases from V and 0 bases from J, the junction contained 6 bases not matched to a gene. The CDR3 runs 15 residues. Per the germline V gene, CDR1 is SGHRS and CDR2 is YFSETQ. The CDR3 loop reads CASSLGQGHSYEQYF. The DNA of the CDR3 is TGCGCCAGCAGCCTCGGACAGGGCCACTCCTACGAGCAGTACTTC.

The chain links TRBV24-1 to TRBJ1-2; no clear D. Per germline, CDR1 KGHDR and CDR2 SFDVKD. The CDR3 sequence is 13 residues long. Trimming took 9 bases from V and 2 from J, leaving 12 bases between them. The CDR3 DNA reads as TGTGCCACCTCCGAGGCAGACAACTATGGCTACACCTTC. Its protein is CATSEADNYGYTF.

The V call is TRBV7-2, the J call TRBJ2-1, with D possibly matching TRBD2 (5 bases). Trimming removed 4 bases at V and 4 bases at J, with 8 bases between. The germline V gene has CDR1 SGHTA and CDR2 FQGNSA. The CDR3 length is 13 residues. CDR3 bases: TGTGCCAGCAGCTCGGGGATTTACAATGAGCAGTTCTTC. Translated: CASSSGIYNEQFF.